One and the same sample provided the 18 T cell receptor beta chains below, sequenced in a study of cytotoxic CD8 clonotypes in ibrutinib-treated CLL. The protocol was immunoSEQ multiplex PCR, while the TCRdb copy is restricted to in-frame clones and leaves out a portion. The sample yields some 200,000 clones, roughly 79% seen once. This sample comprised PBMCs, obtained after 12 months of ibrutinib treatment. The receptors were gathered from a human donor with chronic lymphocytic leukemia.

Only one count was recorded for this clone. V is TRBV7-2 and J is TRBJ2-7; no definite D call. V was clipped by 1 base and J by 2 bases, with 18 bases between them. Germline-derived CDR1 and CDR2 are SGHTA and FQGNSA. The CDR3 has 17 amino acids. CDR3 DNA: TGTGCCAGCAGCTTAGTTGGCGCAGGCCACGACACCTACGAGCAGTACTTC. This translates into CASSLVGAGHDTYEQYF.

This clone was detected many times. This chain connects TRBV5-1 to TRBJ2-7; D is perhaps TRBD2 (6 bases). Germline V gene sequence: CDR1 SGHRS, CDR2 YFSETQ. Trimming removed 0 bases from V and 3 bases from J, with 16 bases in between. This CDR3 has 16 residues. CDR3 sequence reads: CASSLDAGWRDYEQYF. CDR3 nucleotide sequence: TGCGCCAGCAGCTTGGATGCGGGATGGAGAGACTACGAGCAGTACTTC.

In the case of this clone: Sequence at one end of the junction differs from germline and may be a read error. The J gene is TRBJ2-1, the V gene TRBV5-1; 9 bases map to TRBD1. Germline loops: CDR1 SGHRS, CDR2 YFSETQ. The CDR3 loop spans 11 amino acids. DNA for the CDR3: TGCGCCAGCAGCTCAACAGGGGGCCCGATCTTC. Translating gives CASSSTGGPIF.

This clone was seen more than once but under ten times. Written as DNA, the CDR3 is TGTGCCAGCAGGAAGACAGGGAGTAGAAACGAGCAGTACTTC. Its protein product is CASRKTGSRNEQYF. The chain uses TRBV6-5 and TRBJ2-7, with 7 bases fitting TRBD1. Unmatched junction bases numbered 10, after V lost 6 bases and J lost 5 bases. CDR3 length: 14 residues. Germline CDR1 MNHEY, CDR2 SVGAGI.

The V call is TRBV27, the J call TRBJ2-7; 7 bases match TRBD1. CDR1 and CDR2 from the germline V gene are MNHEY and SMNVEV (reference sequence). This CDR3 has 14 amino acids. The J segment lost 4 bases and the V segment lost 4 bases, leaving 7 bases of the junction unmatched. This chain's CDR3 is CASSSRQGGYEQYF. As DNA, the CDR3 is TGTGCCAGCAGTTCAAGACAGGGTGGTTACGAGCAGTACTTC.

Comments on this clone: Other DNA sequences in this specimen translate into the identical CDR3. This chain uses TRBV27 with TRBJ2-5; no definite D call. V lost 3 bases, J lost 4 bases, and 6 bases lay in between. Germline CDR1 reads MNHEY; CDR2 reads SMNVEV (reference sequence). The CDR3 has 12 residues. The CDR3, as DNA: TGTGCCAGCAGTTTTGTGGGAGAGACCCAGTACTTC. Translating gives CASSFVGETQYF.

This clone turned up a few times. The V gene is TRBV27, the J gene TRBJ2-3; D call uncertain. V gave up 9 bases and J gave up 4 bases, with 2 bases separating them. Germline-derived CDR1 and CDR2 are MNHEY and SMNVEV (reference sequence). The CDR3 length is 9 residues. The CDR3 protein is CASPDTQYF. The CDR3 coding sequence is TGTGCCAGTCCAGATACGCAGTATTTT.

V gene TRBV30 combines with J gene TRBJ1-6; TRBD1 is a possible D gene (5 bases). CDR3 length: 15 residues. Trimming removed 1 base from V and 2 bases from J, with 9 bases in between. Germline loops: CDR1 GTSNPN, CDR2 SVGIG (reference sequence). The CDR3 DNA sequence: TGTGCCTGGAGTGAGGGGCTCGCCTATAATTCACCCCTCCACTTT. It encodes CAWSEGLAYNSPLHF.

This sequence joins TRBV19 and TRBJ1-1; TRBD1 might be the D (5 bases). The CDR3 is 17 residues long. Trimming took off 1 base at V and 0 bases at J, with 15 bases between the two ends. Germline CDR1 LNHDA, CDR2 SQIVND (reference sequence). This CDR3 is CASSIGGQGIVNTEAFF. The CDR3 DNA reads as TGTGCCAGTAGTATAGGAGGGCAGGGTATAGTGAACACTGAAGCTTTCTTT.

The chain couples TRBV19 to TRBJ2-2; D is perhaps TRBD2 (6 bases). This CDR3 has 14 amino acids. Trimming left V 10 bases short and J 0 bases short, with 12 bases between. CDR1 LNHDA and CDR2 SQIVND come from the germline V gene (reference sequence). CDR3 bases: TGTGCCACCGGGGGATTCGCGAACACCGGGGAGCTGTTTTTT. Amino acids: CATGGFANTGELFF. Full variable domain (rest looked up from reference TRBV19 and TRBJ2-2): DGGITQSPKYLFRKEGQNVTLSCEQNLNHDAMYWYRQDPGQGLRLIYYSQIVNDFQKGDIAEGYSVSREKKESFPLTVTSAQKNPTAFYLCATGGFANTGELFFGEGSRLTVL.

This chain uses TRBV7-6 with TRBJ2-3; 7 bases map to TRBD2. CDR3 size: 16 residues. J gave up 2 bases and V 2 bases, and 7 bases lay outside the gene matches. Germline assignment: CDR1 SGHVS and CDR2 FNYEAQ. The CDR3 spells CASSLLSGIATDTQYF. The CDR3 DNA follows: TGTGCCAGCAGCTTACTCAGCGGGATCGCCACAGATACGCAGTATTTT. Full variable domain (missing parts from reference TRBV7-6 and TRBJ2-3): GAGVSQSPRYKVTKRGQDVALRCDPISGHVSLYWYRQALGQGPEFLTYFNYEAQQDKSGLPNDRFSAERPEGSISTLTIQRTEQRDSAMYRCASSLLSGIATDTQYFGPGTRLTVL.

The chain couples TRBV11-2 to TRBJ2-1; TRBD2 matches at 7 bases. Trimming removed 5 bases from V and 1 base from J; junction bases left unmatched: 17. CDR1 and CDR2 (germline): SGHAT, FQNNGV. This CDR3 has 19 residues. CDR3 protein: CASSLGGRISPRSYNEQFF. CDR3 DNA sequence: TGTGCCAGCAGCCTCGGGGGGAGGATCAGTCCCAGGTCCTACAATGAGCAGTTCTTC.

The chain employs TRBV7-3 and TRBJ2-1; the match to TRBD1 covers 8 bases. V trimming: 5 bases; J trimming: 9 bases; junction bases outside the gene matches: 9. This CDR3 region has 14 residues. Germline lookup yields CDR1 SGHTA and CDR2 FQGTGA. The CDR3 is CASSQGATGSEQFF. The DNA for the CDR3 is TGTGCCAGCAGCCAGGGGGCGACGGGGAGTGAGCAGTTCTTC. Full variable domain (outside the CDR3, taken from reference TRBV7-3 and TRBJ2-1): GAGVSQTPSNKVTEKGKYVELRCDPISGHTALYWYRQSLGQGPEFLIYFQGTGAADDSGLPNDRFFAVRPEGSVSTLKIQRTERGDSAVYLCASSQGATGSEQFFGPGTRLTVL.

There are a few counts of this clone. The CDR3 sequence is CASSLVAPPDTQYF. CDR3 nucleotide sequence: TGTGCCAGCAGCTTAGTAGCCCCACCGGATACGCAGTATTTT. This chain joins TRBV11-2 and TRBJ2-3; D not resolved. This CDR3 has 14 amino acids. Trimming shortened V by 1 base and J by 6 bases, and 11 bases separated the two germline ends. Germline CDR1 is SGHAT and CDR2 is FQNNGV.

The CDR3 nucleotides are TGTGCCAGCAGTTACGGACAGGGGCGGTACCAAGAGACCCAGTACTTC. It is translated as CASSYGQGRYQETQYF. The rearrangement links TRBV11-2 to TRBJ2-5; 9 positions agree with TRBD1. Unmatched junction bases numbered 8, after V lost 6 bases and J lost 0 bases. This CDR3 has 16 residues. Germline CDR1 SGHAT, CDR2 FQNNGV. Drawing the rest from reference TRBV11-2 and TRBJ2-5, the complete variable domain is EAGVAQSPRYKIIEKRQSVAFWCNPISGHATLYWYQQILGQGPKLLIQFQNNGVVDDSQLPKDRFSAERLKGVDSTLKIQPAKLEDSAVYLCASSYGQGRYQETQYFGPGTRLLVL.

The chain recombines TRBV18 with TRBJ2-1; 8 bases map to TRBD2. Germline V gene data show CDR1 as KGHSH and CDR2 as LQKENI. The CDR3 spans 15 residues. V lost 2 bases, J lost 4 bases, and 4 bases stayed unmatched. The CDR3 here is CASSPMASGYNEQFF. Here the CDR3 DNA reads TGTGCCAGCTCACCAATGGCTAGCGGGTACAATGAGCAGTTCTTC. Looking up the rest from reference TRBV18 and TRBJ2-1 gives the full variable domain: NAGVMQNPRHLVRRRGQEARLRCSPMKGHSHVYWYRQLPEEGLKFMVYLQKENIIDESGMPKERFSAEFPKEGPSILRIQQVVRGDSAAYFCASSPMASGYNEQFFGPGTRLTVL.

The chain couples TRBV4-1 to TRBJ2-5, with 7 bases identical to TRBD2. V lost 0 bases to trimming and J lost 4 bases; unmatched junction nucleotides: 11. The CDR3 is 17 residues long. CDR1 MGHRA and CDR2 YSYEKL come from the germline V gene. The chain's CDR3 is CASSQERLARLGETQYF. CDR3 DNA sequence: TGCGCCAGCAGCCAAGAGAGACTAGCTAGGTTGGGAGAGACCCAGTACTTC.

This clone turned up a few times. The same CDR3 arises from other DNA sequences in this sample as well. The chain recombines TRBV27 with TRBJ2-7, with TRBD2 identical over 7 bases. From germline, CDR1 is MNHEY and CDR2 SMNVEV (reference sequence). V gave up 6 bases and J gave up 4 bases; unmatched junction bases: 6. The CDR3 loop spans 13 amino acids. CDR3 in DNA: TGTGCCAGCAGCCCGGGACTACTATACGAGCAGTACTTC. This gives the protein CASSPGLLYEQYF.